These T cell receptor beta chains were read from a single sample in a study of cytomegalovirus exposure and HLA in healthy donors. Clones were sequenced by immunoSEQ multiplex PCR, and TCRdb holds only the in-frame ones, with some missing. The data show approximately 150,000 clones, roughly 87% seen once. The sequencing input was PBMCs. The receptors come from a man in his late teens or twenties in good health and CMV-seropositive. Both conserved end residues are part of each CDR3. A D gene is named only where the DNA matches it firmly. The size field is filled for only some rows; it gives once, few, many or a size class.

clone_size j_call v_call d_call cdr3_aa cdr3_nt
- TRBJ1-2 TRBV5-4 TRBD1 CASSLVPFRGHGYTF TGTGCCAGCAGCTTGGTGCCGTTTAGGGGGCATGGCTACACCTTC
few TRBJ2-7 TRBV18 TRBD2 CASSPPGYASASGRAYEQYF TGTGCCAGCTCACCACCAGGCTACGCGAGCGCTAGCGGGAGGGCCTACGAGCAGTACTTC
- TRBJ1-2 TRBV19 TRBD1 CASGRGQDTF TGTGCCAGTGGACGGGGACAGGACACCTTC
- TRBJ1-4 TRBV9 - CASSPPTGLDNEKLFF TGTGCCAGCAGCCCACCCACAGGGTTAGATAATGAAAAACTGTTTTTT
few TRBJ1-2 TRBV9 - CASSVNSNYGYTF TGTGCCAGCAGCGTAAACAGTAACTATGGCTACACCTTC
- TRBJ1-1 TRBV27 TRBD1 CASSSGQADTEAFF TGTGCCAGCAGTTCGGGACAGGCGGACACTGAAGCTTTCTTT
once TRBJ1-2 TRBV9 - CASSTTGTVSNYGYTF TGTGCCAGCAGTACCACAGGGACCGTCTCCAACTATGGCTACACCTTC
- TRBJ2-1 TRBV7-2 TRBD2 CASSFHTRTPQRGNEQFF TGTGCCAGCAGCTTCCACACCCGGACCCCTCAGCGGGGCAATGAGCAGTTCTTC
- TRBJ1-4 TRBV7-8 - CATQLGGKGEKLFF TGTGCCACCCAGCTCGGGGGTAAGGGTGAAAAACTGTTTTTT
- TRBJ2-2 TRBV10-1 TRBD1 CASSDGTDTGELFF TGCGCCAGCAGTGACGGGACAGACACCGGGGAGCTGTTTTTT
- TRBJ2-1 TRBV4-1 - CASSQGIMAATYNEQFF TGCGCCAGCAGCCAAGGTATCATGGCGGCAACCTACAATGAGCAGTTCTTC
once TRBJ2-2 TRBV5-4 TRBD2 CASSAKGSGIGTGELFF TGTGCCAGCAGCGCCAAGGGGAGCGGGATAGGCACCGGGGAGCTGTTTTTT
- TRBJ2-7 TRBV19 - CASSGSAGGRQYF TGTGCCAGTAGTGGGTCTGCCGGCGGTCGGCAGTACTTC
few TRBJ2-6 TRBV4-1 - CASSQGGANVLTF TGCGCCAGCAGCCAGGGCGGGGCCAACGTCCTGACTTTC
once TRBJ1-4 TRBV6-5 - CASSLWGENEKLFF TGTGCCAGCAGTTTATGGGGGGAGAATGAAAAACTGTTTTTT